These 27 T cell receptor beta chains were sequenced from one sample in a study of STAT3 mutations in large granular lymphocyte leukemia. Study-level findings and limits: Every T-LGLL patient had at least one immunodominant TCRbeta clonotype.

Using immunoSEQ multiplex PCR, the repertoire was profiled, and TCRdb retains in-frame clones only, with some absent. The table lists 35,000 to 40,000 clones, nearly 90% of them singletons, with under 0.55% in the top ten. For these TCRs, the target antigens are not known. Sequenced input: PBMCs. These receptors originate from a human donor with T large granular lymphocyte leukemia. Some clones in this sample may be carry-over from other donors' samples.

This clone appeared a single time. The V and J genes are TRBV6-1 and TRBJ2-7, with D possibly being TRBD1 or TRBD2 (7 bases each). Germline lookup yields CDR1 MNHNS and CDR2 SASEGT. This CDR3 contains 15 residues. V gave up 6 bases and J gave up 4 bases, with 19 bases separating them. The CDR3 DNA sequence: TGTGCCAGCAGCGGAACAGGGGTGGGAGGGTACGAGCAGTACTTC. It encodes CASSGTGVGGYEQYF.

This sequence joins TRBV27 and TRBJ2-5; 10 nucleotides agree with TRBD1. Per the germline V gene, CDR1 is MNHEY and CDR2 is SMNVEV (reference sequence). This CDR3 is built from 14 residues. J lost 4 bases, V lost 6 bases, and 5 bases had no gene match. CDR3 DNA: TGTGCCAGCAGGGGACAGGGGTGGACAGAGACCCAGTACTTC. This gives the protein CASRGQGWTETQYF.

V and J are TRBV4-3 and TRBJ2-2; D is perhaps TRBD1 or TRBD2 (5 bases each). The V and J ends lost 4 bases and 6 bases respectively, with 9 bases between them. The CDR3 contains 13 residues. The germline V gene has CDR1 LGHNA and CDR2 YSLEER. CDR3 protein: CASSLGPPGELFF. In DNA, the CDR3 is TGCGCCAGCAGCCTGGGACCTCCCGGGGAGCTGTTTTTT.

This clone was seen a single time. V usage is TRBV5-4 and J usage is TRBJ1-1; unclear D gene. The length of the CDR3 is 15 residues. Germline V gives CDR1 SGHNT, CDR2 YYREEE (reference sequence). V was clipped by 0 bases and J by 1 base, with 10 bases between them. The CDR3 protein is CASSLAVGGNTEAFF. The CDR3 DNA sequence: TGTGCCAGCAGCTTGGCGGTGGGCGGGAACACTGAAGCTTTCTTT.

The V and J genes are TRBV6-1 and TRBJ2-1; 10 positions match TRBD1. This CDR3 is 14 amino acids long. The V gene end was trimmed by 3 bases and the J gene end by 9 bases; junction bases not matched to a gene: 5. Per germline, CDR1 MNHNS and CDR2 SASEGT. The CDR3 DNA sequence: TGTGCCAGCAGTGAGGGGACAGGGGTTACTGAGCAGTTCTTC. It is translated as CASSEGTGVTEQFF.

This clone was seen just once. The chain joins TRBV9 to TRBJ2-3; 9 bases agree with TRBD2. Trimming at V came to 4 bases and at J to 2 bases, leaving 14 bases not matched to a gene. This CDR3 comprises 18 residues. The germline gives CDR1 SGDLS, CDR2 YYNGEE. CDR3 bases: TGTGCCAGCAGCCTTTATAGCGGGGGCCAATATAACACAGATACGCAGTATTTT. Translating it yields CASSLYSGGQYNTDTQYF.

The chain joins TRBV5-4 to TRBJ2-7, with D maybe TRBD1 (5 bases). Between the trimmed V and J ends, which lost 1 base and 0 bases, there was a span of 5 bases. Germline V gene lookup returns CDR1 SGHNT and CDR2 YYREEE (reference sequence). This CDR3 comprises 13 residues. CDR3 amino acids: CASSLQGSYEQYV. The CDR3 DNA is TGTGCCAGCAGCTTGCAGGGCTCCTACGAGCAGTACGTC.

This chain uses TRBV7-9 with TRBJ2-2; possibly TRBD1 for D (5 bases). Germline V gene data show CDR1 as SEHNR and CDR2 as FQNEAQ (reference sequence). The CDR3 totals 17 residues. Between the trimmed V and J ends, which lost 5 bases and 5 bases, there was a span of 21 bases. As DNA, the CDR3 is TGTGCCAGCAGCCCACGTTGGGGCGGAGACAAAACCGGGGAGCTGTTTTTT. Translation gives CASSPRWGGDKTGELFF.

CDR3 nucleotides: TGTGCTAGTTCACAGGGCGGCGAGCAGTACTTC. Translated: CASSQGGEQYF. The V call is TRBV12-5, the J call TRBJ2-7, with D perhaps matching TRBD1 (6 bases). The CDR3 consists of 11 residues. Trimming removed 8 bases at V and 6 bases at J, with 11 bases between. Germline V CDR1 and CDR2: LGHNT, FRNRAP. Full variable domain (missing parts from reference TRBV12-5 and TRBJ2-7): DARVTQTPRHKVTEMGQEVTMRCQPILGHNTVFWYRQTMMQGLELLAYFRNRAPLDDSGMPKDRFSAEMPDATLATLKIQPSEPRDSAVYFCASSQGGEQYFGPGTRLTVT.

This chain links TRBV2 with TRBJ2-7; 12 bases agree with TRBD1. After removal of 6 bases from V and 5 bases from J, the junction contained 2 bases not matched to a gene. This CDR3 contains 13 residues. Germline V gives CDR1 SNHLY, CDR2 FYNNEI. CDR3 region: CASRGQGAHEQYV. The CDR3 DNA follows: TGTGCCAGCAGGGGACAGGGGGCACACGAGCAGTACGTC.

CDR3 nucleotides: TGTGCCAGCAGCGAATTGACAGAGAACACTGAAGCTTTCTTT. Translation: CASSELTENTEAFF. V and J are TRBV7-9 and TRBJ1-1; possibly TRBD1 for D (5 bases). The CDR3 sequence is 14 residues long. Germline CDR1 is SEHNR and CDR2 is FQNEAQ (reference sequence). V lost 5 bases and J lost 1, with 11 bases in between.

This chain joins TRBV27 and TRBJ2-1; 8 nucleotides agree with TRBD2. The germline gives CDR1 MNHEY, CDR2 SMNVEV (reference sequence). V shed 7 bases, J shed 3 bases, and the junction held 8 bases outside the gene matches. The CDR3 has 15 residues. The CDR3 DNA reads as TGTGCCAGCACCGGTAGCGGGGTCCTCTACAATGAGCAGTTCTTC. Its protein product is CASTGSGVLYNEQFF.

The chain combines TRBV5-1 with TRBJ2-7; D gene uncertain. V lost 0 bases to trimming and J lost 3 bases, with 7 bases between them. From germline, CDR1 is SGHRS and CDR2 YFSETQ. The CDR3 sequence is 13 residues long. The CDR3 bases are TGCGCCAGCAGCTTGGAGGGTCTCTACGAGCAGTACTTC. Translating gives CASSLEGLYEQYF.

V is TRBV5-5 and J is TRBJ1-5, with no clear D. Between the trimmed V and J ends, which lost 0 bases and 0 bases, there was a span of 7 bases. The length of the CDR3 is 15 residues. The germline CDR1 and CDR2 sequences are SGHKS and YYEKEE (reference sequence). The CDR3 sequence: CASSLGEDSNQPQHF. For the CDR3, the DNA is TGTGCCAGCAGCTTGGGTGAGGATAGCAATCAGCCCCAGCATTTT.

V is TRBV18 and J is TRBJ1-4; the D gene is possibly TRBD1 (6 bases). CDR1 is KGHSH, CDR2 LQKENI, per germline. The CDR3 loop spans 20 amino acids. V was cut by 3 bases and J by 1 base, with 24 bases left in between. CDR3 residues: CASSPVRGLGRHGTNEKLFF. The CDR3 bases are TGTGCCAGCTCACCTGTTCGGGGGCTCGGCAGGCATGGAACTAATGAAAAACTGTTTTTT. The full variable domain, in which reference TRBV18 and TRBJ1-4 provide the parts outside the CDR3, is NAGVMQNPRHLVRRRGQEARLRCSPMKGHSHVYWYRQLPEEGLKFMVYLQKENIIDESGMPKERFSAEFPKEGPSILRIQQVVRGDSAAYFCASSPVRGLGRHGTNEKLFFGSGTQLSVL.

This chain links TRBV5-4 with TRBJ2-3; 12 nucleotides match TRBD2. The CDR3 is 16 residues long. Germline trimming cut 0 bases from V and 1 base from J; bases unmatched to any gene: 0. Looked up from germline, CDR1 is SGHNT and CDR2 is YYREEE (reference sequence). The CDR3 nucleotides are TGTGCCAGCAGCTTGGGGACTAGCGGGGGCACAGATACGCAGTATTTT. Encoded protein: CASSLGTSGGTDTQYF.

This chain links TRBV7-9 with TRBJ1-5, with 7 bases identical to TRBD1. CDR1 is SEHNR, CDR2 FQNEAQ, per germline (reference sequence). This CDR3 region has 15 residues. J was trimmed by 2 bases and V by 5 bases; bases with no gene match: 6. The chain's CDR3 is CASSTGTEGNQPQHF. The CDR3 region has the DNA TGTGCCAGCAGCACCGGGACAGAAGGCAATCAGCCCCAGCATTTT.

The rearrangement uses TRBV7-9 and TRBJ1-2; D uncertain. Germline V CDR1 and CDR2: SEHNR, FQNEAQ (reference sequence). V lost 1 base, J lost 7 bases, and 13 bases lay in between. The CDR3 length is 14 residues. The CDR3 DNA reads as TGTGCCAGCAGCTTAGAAGGGCAGGCAAGTGGCTACACCTTC. It is translated as CASSLEGQASGYTF.

The V gene is TRBV6-1, the J gene TRBJ2-7; D is undetermined. The CDR3 is 12 amino acids. Trimming pared 4 bases from V and 3 bases from J, leaving 7 bases between. The germline CDR1 and CDR2 sequences are MNHNS and SASEGT. The CDR3 region is CASSGVNYEQYV. CDR3 nucleotide sequence: TGTGCCAGCAGTGGAGTAAACTACGAGCAGTACGTC.

V is TRBV7-2 and J is TRBJ1-5; TRBD1 agrees at 7 bases. The CDR3 is 15 amino acids. Losses at the gene ends were 5 bases for V and 4 bases for J; bases not matched to a gene: 8. Germline V gene sequence: CDR1 SGHTA, CDR2 FQGNSA. The CDR3 sequence is CASSRDSVLNQPQHF. The CDR3 DNA reads as TGTGCCAGCAGCCGGGACAGCGTCCTAAATCAGCCCCAGCATTTT.

The chain links TRBV5-1 to TRBJ1-1; D might be TRBD1 (5 bases). V lost 4 bases to trimming and J lost 2 bases, with 9 bases between them. Germline CDR1 and CDR2: SGHRS and YFSETQ. CDR3 length: 13 amino acids. For the CDR3, the DNA is TGCGCCAGCAGCCTTGACAGCAACACTGAAGCTTTCTTT. Translated: CASSLDSNTEAFF. Full variable domain (missing parts from reference TRBV5-1 and TRBJ1-1): KAGVTQTPRYLIKTRGQQVTLSCSPISGHRSVSWYQQTPGQGLQFLFEYFSETQRNKGNFPGRFSGRQFSNSRSEMNVSTLELGDSALYLCASSLDSNTEAFFGQGTRLTVV.

This clone was detected only once. The chain recombines TRBV6-6 with TRBJ1-5, with D hard to call. Germline lookup yields CDR1 MNHNY and CDR2 SVGAGI (reference sequence). Between the trimmed V and J ends, which lost 6 bases and 0 bases, there was a span of 6 bases. The CDR3 contains 13 residues. CDR3 DNA: TGTGCCAGCAGGGCCTATAGCAATCAGCCCCAGCATTTT. It encodes CASRAYSNQPQHF.

By sample share, this clone is medium-sized (0.01 to 0.1%). V is TRBV7-8 and J is TRBJ2-2, with 9 bases aligning to TRBD1. CDR3 size: 17 residues. Germline CDR1 and CDR2: SGHVS and FQNEAQ. J lost 4 bases, V lost 1 base, and 7 bases had no gene match. The CDR3, as DNA: TGTGCCAGCAGCTTAGAGTACAGGGGGCCGGGCACCGGGGAGCTGTTTTTT. Protein: CASSLEYRGPGTGELFF.

In this sample, this clone turned up a few times. The chain combines TRBV18 with TRBJ2-7; 8 bases are shared with TRBD1. V was pared by 3 bases and J by 5 bases, with 9 bases of the junction left unmatched. Germline V gene data show CDR1 as KGHSH and CDR2 as LQKENI. This CDR3 region has 15 residues. The CDR3 here is CASSPGQGSFNEQYV. In DNA, the CDR3 is TGTGCCAGCTCACCCGGACAGGGATCGTTCAACGAGCAGTACGTC.

The V and J genes are TRBV5-1 and TRBJ2-2; the D is unclear. The CDR3 totals 14 residues. The germline gives CDR1 SGHRS, CDR2 YFSETQ. V was shortened by 0 bases and J by 1 base, with 4 bases between the two germline ends. The CDR3 nucleotides are TGCGCCAGCAGCTTGGTGCAGAACACCGGGGAGCTGTTTTTT. This gives the protein CASSLVQNTGELFF.

V usage is TRBV10-3 and J usage is TRBJ2-3, with 10 bases identical to TRBD1. This CDR3 has 15 residues. Trimming removed 3 bases from V and 6 bases from J; junction bases left unmatched: 6. The germline V gene has CDR1 ENHRY and CDR2 SYGVKD. The CDR3 sequence: CAISEGTGASDTQYF. CDR3 DNA sequence: TGTGCCATCAGTGAAGGGACAGGGGCGTCCGATACGCAGTATTTT.

The chain carries TRBV19 and TRBJ1-6; possible D gene TRBD1, 6 bases. The CDR3 spans 13 residues. Per germline, CDR1 LNHDA and CDR2 SQIVND (reference sequence). Trimming took off 1 base at V and 13 bases at J, with 11 bases between the two ends. CDR3 loop: CASSIGRDMPLHF. The CDR3 DNA sequence: TGTGCCAGTAGTATAGGGCGGGACATGCCCCTCCACTTT.